This TCR beta chain was recovered during a study of cytomegalovirus exposure and HLA in healthy donors. Whole-study results and caveats: Subsequent analysis of the 120 or so validation repertoires found a tendency for first-cohort TCR clusters to co-occur. Testing in vitro showed three CMV-associated chains specific for CMV antigens. Despite most TCR sequences being rare, some public TCRs occurred in many donors.

The validation cohort, a group of some 120 subjects, included the donors and was separate from the approximately 650-subject first cohort. Turning to this clone: Its antigen is undetermined.

Generated by immunoSEQ multiplex PCR, the TCRdb table keeps only in-frame clones and is missing some. The sample holds some 77,000 clones, roughly 94% seen once. The sequence was obtained from a man aged 18 to 30 in good health and CMV-seropositive. Sequencing input: PBMCs.

CDR3 in DNA: TGTGCCTGGAGTAACACAGGGGCGATCACTGAAGCTTTCTTT. This gives the protein CAWSNTGAITEAFF. The chain recombines TRBV30 with TRBJ1-1; TRBD1 matches at 7 bases. Looked up from germline, CDR1 is GTSNPN and CDR2 is SVGIG (reference sequence). Germline trimming cut 2 bases from V and 4 bases from J; bases unmatched to any gene: 7. This CDR3 has 14 amino acids.